This entry lists 27 T cell receptor beta chains sequenced from one sample in a study of shared clonotypes between healthy human individuals (dated by TCRdb to the early 2020s). CD8 naive samples were obtained by positive selection for CCR7 among CD45RO-negative cells, yielding a CD45RA+CCR7+ population from which TemRA cells were excluded. The library was generated by the immunoSEQ multiplex PCR assay. TCRdb stores this immuneACCESS table with in-frame sequences only. Part of the clones is absent; in the studies checked, under half of the shortfall reflects unresolved V genes, and no reason is known for the rest. For this sample there are just over 2,000,000 clones; about 94% appear just once. In total, the top ten clones hold about 1.1% of the sample. The sequenced sample consisted of naive CD8+ T cells sorted from blood. The label giving this sample's cell subset or site can be read as: CD45RA+CCR7+. The receptors here all came from a man aged 18-30 years in good health.

This chain links TRBV9 with TRBJ2-7; the D call may be TRBD1 or TRBD2 (5 bases each). Germline CDR1 reads SGDLS; CDR2 reads YYNGEE. V lost 3 bases and J lost 3, with 13 bases in between. The CDR3 has 14 amino acids. CDR3 residues: CASSGGPQGYEQYF. CDR3 in DNA: TGTGCCAGCAGCGGCGGGCCCCAGGGCTACGAGCAGTACTTC.

The rearrangement joins TRBV4-3 to TRBJ2-1, with 8 bases matching TRBD2. The germline gives CDR1 LGHNA, CDR2 YSLEER. The trim removed 0 bases at V and 8 bases at J, leaving 9 bases unmatched. This CDR3 has 16 amino acids. DNA for the CDR3: TGCGCCAGCAGCCAAGATGGGAGCGGGAGTTTCTATGAGCAGTTCTTC. Translation gives CASSQDGSGSFYEQFF.

Turning to this clone: The sample carries other DNA sequences with the same CDR3. The V and J genes are TRBV19 and TRBJ2-7; TRBD1 might be the D (6 bases). CDR1 is LNHDA and CDR2 is SQIVND in the germline V gene (reference sequence). This CDR3 comprises 14 residues. V lost 3 bases to trimming and J lost 1 base, with 10 bases between them. The CDR3 coding sequence is TGTGCCAGTAGTATTTCAGGGGTATCCTACGAGCAGTACTTC. Translation gives CASSISGVSYEQYF.

J is TRBJ2-7 and V is TRBV4-3; maybe TRBD2 (5 bases). The ends were cut back, 1 base at V and 0 bases at J, with 10 bases in the middle. The CDR3 runs 15 residues. CDR1 and CDR2 from the germline V gene are LGHNA and YSLEER. CDR3 region: CASSQGPSISYEQYF. For the CDR3, the DNA is TGCGCCAGCAGCCAAGGTCCTAGCATCTCCTACGAGCAGTACTTC.

This chain connects TRBV6-1 to TRBJ2-7; weak D call: TRBD2 (6 bases). This CDR3 has 14 residues. Trimming cost V 8 bases and J 2 bases, with 16 bases left between them. CDR1 and CDR2 from the germline V gene are MNHNS and SASEGT. The CDR3 region is CASWGDSKAYEQYF. In DNA, the CDR3 is TGTGCCAGCTGGGGGGATAGCAAAGCCTACGAGCAGTACTTC.

Comments on this clone: Other DNA variants within this sample encode the same CDR3. The chain couples TRBV7-9 to TRBJ1-2; D remains unclear. CDR3 length equals 13 residues. Germline values: CDR1 SEHNR, CDR2 FQNEAQ (reference sequence). V was trimmed by 3 bases and J by 3 bases, leaving 8 bases between them. The CDR3 region is CASSFRVDYGYTF. In DNA, the CDR3 is TGTGCCAGCAGCTTTAGGGTTGACTATGGCTACACCTTC. Using reference TRBV7-9 and TRBJ1-2 for the parts outside the CDR3, the full variable domain is DTGVSQNPRHKITKRGQNVTFRCDPISEHNRLYWYRQTLGQGPEFLTYFQNEAQLEKSRLLSDRFSAERPKGSFSTLEIQRTEQGDSAMYLCASSFRVDYGYTFGSGTRLTVV.

This chain joins TRBV19 and TRBJ2-3; TRBD2 matches 10 bases. CDR1 LNHDA and CDR2 SQIVND come from the germline V gene (reference sequence). Trimming at V came to 9 bases and at J to 4 bases, leaving 10 bases not matched to a gene. The CDR3 is made up of 15 amino acids. The CDR3 here is CASRLAGEYSDTQYF. The CDR3, as DNA: TGTGCCAGCCGTCTAGCGGGGGAGTATTCAGATACGCAGTATTTT.

The chain carries TRBV29-1 and TRBJ2-7, with 8 bases identical to TRBD1. The CDR3 spans 13 residues. With 5 bases clipped from V and 4 bases from J, the junction kept 7 bases outside the gene matches. Germline loops: CDR1 SQVTM, CDR2 ANQGSEA. CDR3 amino acids: CSVSPTGGYEQYF. In nucleotides, the CDR3 is TGCAGCGTTTCCCCCACAGGGGGGTACGAGCAGTACTTC.

About this clone itself: The same CDR3 can be traced to other DNA sequences in this sample. The CDR3 protein is CATSRVGVQETQYF. The DNA of the CDR3 is TGTGCCACCAGCAGAGTAGGGGTGCAAGAGACCCAGTACTTC. This rearrangement joins TRBV15 to TRBJ2-5; D may be TRBD1 (5 bases). The CDR3 has 14 amino acids. The germline V gene has CDR1 LNHNV and CDR2 YYDKDF (reference sequence). V lost 1 base and J lost 2, with 8 bases in between.

This sequence joins TRBV27 and TRBJ2-3; TRBD2 agrees at 7 bases. The CDR3 length is 16 residues. Germline V gene sequence: CDR1 MNHEY, CDR2 SMNVEV (reference sequence). V lost 5 bases, J lost 2 bases, and 10 bases stayed unmatched. The CDR3 bases are TGTGCCAGCAGTCCCTCAAGCGGGGATACCACAGATACGCAGTATTTT. Protein sequence: CASSPSSGDTTDTQYF.

This chain connects TRBV19 to TRBJ2-7; D may be TRBD1 (6 bases). Germline lookup yields CDR1 LNHDA and CDR2 SQIVND (reference sequence). This CDR3 region has 14 residues. Trimming stripped 3 bases from V and 2 bases from J, with 11 bases between. The CDR3 DNA reads as TGTGCCAGTAGTATTGTTTCAGGGGCCTACGAGCAGTACTTC. Translation: CASSIVSGAYEQYF.

The chain uses TRBV27 and TRBJ1-2; D gene ambiguous. The CDR3 contains 14 residues. Trimming cost V 6 bases and J 1 base, with 12 bases left between them. Germline values: CDR1 MNHEY, CDR2 SMNVEV (reference sequence). CDR3 amino acids: CASRGNGVNYGYTF. In DNA form, the CDR3 reads TGTGCCAGCAGGGGTAATGGGGTTAACTATGGCTACACCTTC.

In the case of this clone: Other DNA variants within this sample encode the same CDR3. The chain uses TRBV10-3 and TRBJ2-7, with a weak D call TRBD2 (6 bases). Trimming removed 2 bases from V and 2 bases from J, with 10 bases in between. The CDR3 is 14 amino acids. The V gene's germline CDR1 is ENHRY and CDR2 SYGVKD. The CDR3 nucleotides read TGTGCCATCAGTGAGAGTGGCGGGACCTACGAGCAGTACTTC. As protein: CAISESGGTYEQYF.

V is TRBV19 and J is TRBJ2-7; tentatively, D is TRBD1 (6 bases). Germline-derived CDR1 and CDR2 are LNHDA and SQIVND (reference sequence). The germline V and J ends were trimmed by 0 bases and 1 base, with 7 bases remaining between them. The CDR3 extends over 14 amino acids. CDR3 coding DNA: TGTGCCAGTAGTATAGAGGACAGATCCTACGAGCAGTACTTC. This encodes CASSIEDRSYEQYF.

The V and J genes are TRBV27 and TRBJ2-7; 9 bases are a match to TRBD2. Looked up from germline, CDR1 is MNHEY and CDR2 is SMNVEV (reference sequence). There are 16 residues in the CDR3. J was trimmed by 7 bases and V by 5 bases; bases with no gene match: 15. DNA of the CDR3: TGTGCCAGCAGTCCTCCCCGGCTAGCGGGAAAAGTAGAGCAGTACTTC. Its translation is CASSPPRLAGKVEQYF.

This sequence joins TRBV9 and TRBJ2-7; D call uncertain. CDR1 is SGDLS and CDR2 is YYNGEE in the germline V gene. CDR3 size: 13 residues. Trimming shortened V by 0 bases and J by 6 bases, and 10 bases separated the two germline ends. The CDR3 reads CASSVGHTPEQYF. CDR3 nucleotides: TGTGCCAGCAGCGTAGGACACACCCCCGAGCAGTACTTC.

Worth noting for this clone: Other DNA sequences of this sample code for an identical CDR3. J is TRBJ2-3 and V is TRBV9, with D tentatively TRBD2 (5 bases). The V and J ends lost 2 bases and 0 bases respectively, with 10 bases between them. Germline CDR1 SGDLS, CDR2 YYNGEE. This CDR3 comprises 15 residues. The CDR3 region is CASSVGAFSTDTQYF. The DNA of the CDR3 is TGTGCCAGCAGCGTGGGAGCGTTTAGCACAGATACGCAGTATTTT. The full variable domain, its missing parts supplied by reference TRBV9 and TRBJ2-3, is DSGVTQTPKHLITATGQRVTLRCSPRSGDLSVYWYQQSLDQGLQFLIQYYNGEERAKGNILERFSAQQFPDLHSELNLSSLELGDSALYFCASSVGAFSTDTQYFGPGTRLTVL.

The chain employs TRBV6-5 and TRBJ2-1; D unresolved. CDR3 size: 16 residues. Deletions cut 0 bases from V and 5 bases from J, with 14 bases between. Germline-derived CDR1 and CDR2 are MNHEY and SVGAGI. The CDR3 sequence: CASSYSPLGMDNEQFF. In DNA form, the CDR3 reads TGTGCCAGCAGTTACTCCCCCCTTGGTATGGACAATGAGCAGTTCTTC.

The chain couples TRBV6-5 to TRBJ2-1; D gene unclear. Trimming left V 4 bases short and J 10 bases short, with 14 bases between. Germline CDR1 is MNHEY and CDR2 is SVGAGI. The CDR3 contains 13 residues. The CDR3 spells CASSSTPAGEQFF. The CDR3 nucleotides are TGTGCCAGCAGTTCCACCCCCGCTGGCGAGCAGTTCTTC.

Of note for this clone: Within the sample, other DNA sequences also encode this same CDR3. This sequence joins TRBV4-1 and TRBJ2-7; 8 bases match TRBD2. Germline CDR1 and CDR2: MGHRA and YSYEKL. The CDR3 has 16 amino acids. V gave up 0 bases and J gave up 4 bases; unmatched junction bases: 8. The CDR3 DNA follows: TGCGCCAGCAGCCAAGATAGAGCGGGAGCGGTGTACGAGCAGTACTTC. It specifies CASSQDRAGAVYEQYF.

Details on this clone: Other DNA sequences within the sample encode an identical CDR3. The rearrangement uses TRBV19 and TRBJ2-7, with 7 positions matching TRBD1. J lost 2 bases, V lost 5 bases, and 3 bases had no gene match. The CDR3 covers 13 residues. CDR1 and CDR2 (germline): LNHDA, SQIVND (reference sequence). CDR3 nucleotides: TGTGCCAGTAGTGAGGGACAGCCCTACGAGCAGTACTTC. Translated, it gives CASSEGQPYEQYF.

The chain recombines TRBV10-2 with TRBJ1-2; possibly TRBD1 for D (6 bases). Germline CDR1 WSHSY, CDR2 SAAADI. The V end was cut by 4 bases, the J end by 3 bases, with 12 bases between. The CDR3 spans 14 residues. DNA for the CDR3: TGCGCCAGCAGTGGACTCAGGGGAGACTATGGCTACACCTTC. This codes for CASSGLRGDYGYTF.

The CDR3 nucleotides are TGCGCCAGCAGCCAAGACGGGCCGGGGGCTTGGGAGACCCAGTACTTC. This encodes CASSQDGPGAWETQYF. V and J are TRBV4-3 and TRBJ2-5, with D perhaps given as TRBD1 or TRBD2 (6 bases each). V shed 0 bases and J shed 5 bases, with 16 bases lying between them. Germline assignment: CDR1 LGHNA and CDR2 YSLEER. The CDR3 length is 16 residues.

The chain links TRBV7-8 to TRBJ2-1; D possibly corresponds to TRBD2 (5 bases). V lost 2 bases to trimming and J lost 2 bases, with 16 bases between them. The CDR3 is made up of 17 amino acids. Germline CDR1 is SGHVS and CDR2 is FQNEAQ. In DNA, the CDR3 is TGTGCCAGCAGCTTATTGTCTGCAGAGGGAGCCTACAATGAGCAGTTCTTC. Its protein product is CASSLLSAEGAYNEQFF.

This chain uses TRBV5-1 with TRBJ2-1; D is possibly TRBD2 (6 bases). This CDR3 region has 15 residues. V lost 4 bases and J 9 bases, leaving 20 bases between the germline ends. Germline V CDR1 and CDR2: SGHRS, YFSETQ. CDR3 coding DNA: TGCGCCAGCAGCCCCGAAAGGGGAGGTTTTGGTGAGCAGTTCTTC. Residues: CASSPERGGFGEQFF.

Worth noting for this clone: Other DNA sequences in this sample translate to the same CDR3. The chain uses TRBV27 and TRBJ2-7, with 7 bases that match TRBD2. The CDR3 consists of 14 residues. The germline V gene has CDR1 MNHEY and CDR2 SMNVEV (reference sequence). V was pared by 3 bases and J by 3 bases, with 5 bases of the junction left unmatched. The CDR3 DNA reads as TGTGCCAGCAGTTTGAGCGGGACCCTCTACGAGCAGTACTTC. As protein: CASSLSGTLYEQYF.

The rearrangement joins TRBV2 to TRBJ1-5; TRBD1 matches 8 bases. The J segment lost 2 bases and the V segment lost 2 bases, leaving 2 bases of the junction unmatched. The CDR3 runs 15 residues. Germline V CDR1 and CDR2: SNHLY, FYNNEI. The CDR3 sequence: CASSELTGGNQPQHF. CDR3 nucleotides: TGTGCCAGCAGTGAACTGACAGGGGGCAATCAGCCCCAGCATTTT.